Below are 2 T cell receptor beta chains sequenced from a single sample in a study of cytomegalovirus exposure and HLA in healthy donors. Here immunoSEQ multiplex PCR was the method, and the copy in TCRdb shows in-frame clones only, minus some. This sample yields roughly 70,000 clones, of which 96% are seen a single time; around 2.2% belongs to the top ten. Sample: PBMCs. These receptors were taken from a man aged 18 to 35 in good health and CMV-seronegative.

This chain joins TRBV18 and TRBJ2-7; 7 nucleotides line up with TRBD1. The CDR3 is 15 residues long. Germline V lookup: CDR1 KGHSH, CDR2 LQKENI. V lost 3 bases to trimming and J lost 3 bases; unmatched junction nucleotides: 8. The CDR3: CASSPNRGVGYEQYF. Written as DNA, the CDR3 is TGTGCCAGCTCACCCAACAGGGGAGTGGGCTACGAGCAGTACTTC.

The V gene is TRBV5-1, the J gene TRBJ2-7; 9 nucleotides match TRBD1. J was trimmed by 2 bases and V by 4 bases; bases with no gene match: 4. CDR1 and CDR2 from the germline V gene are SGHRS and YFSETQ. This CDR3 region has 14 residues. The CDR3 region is CASSTGQGPYEQYF. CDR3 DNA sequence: TGCGCCAGCAGCACGGGACAGGGCCCCTACGAGCAGTACTTC.